The entry that follows covers one T cell receptor beta chain sequence. This record comes from a study of somatic mutations in cytotoxic T cells in rheumatoid arthritis. V lost 0 bases, J lost 5 bases, and 4 bases stayed unmatched. Germline CDR1 and CDR2: SGHDT and YYEEEE. The CDR3 is made up of 14 amino acids. Generated by immunoSEQ multiplex PCR, the TCRdb table keeps only in-frame clones and is missing some. The sample carries about 25,000 clones, roughly 70% recorded once. Sequencing was done on a sample of CD8+ T cells sorted from blood. The clonotype was recovered from a woman aged 18-35 years in good health. The chain employs TRBV5-6 and TRBJ2-5; 7 bases align to TRBD2. The CDR3, as DNA: TGTGCCAGCAGCTTGGAGCGGGGATGGGAGACCCAGTACTTC. Its protein is CASSLERGWETQYF.